This record looks at one T cell receptor beta chain sequence and its context. Antigen specificity is unknown. Germline assignment: CDR1 MGHRA and CDR2 YSYEKL. The V gene lost 0 bases and the J gene lost 3 bases, with 16 bases spanning the gap. The CDR3 covers 17 residues. The data were obtained in a study of T cell responses to AZD1222 COVID-19 vaccine. Libraries were prepared by immunoSEQ multiplex PCR; TCRdb keeps only in-frame clonotypes and omits some of them. The sample has around 220,000 clones, roughly 94% seen once. Findings of the study overall: CD4 TCRs linked to vaccination spanned spike, dominating at 160-218 and 743-854.

The V call is TRBV4-1, the J call TRBJ2-3, with D perhaps TRBD1 (6 bases). This specimen was peripheral blood, taken 28 days after the second dose of the MenACWY control vaccine. The TCR was taken from an adult who received the MenACWY meningococcal vaccine as a control. The CDR3: CASSQDGQGRGTDTQYF. CDR3 nucleotides: TGCGCCAGCAGCCAAGATGGTCAGGGGAGAGGTACAGATACGCAGTATTTT.